Listed below are T cell receptor beta chains from one sample, sequenced in a study of cytomegalovirus exposure and HLA in healthy donors. Method: immunoSEQ multiplex PCR; TCRdb's copy keeps in-frame clones and lacks some. In the table there are 90,000 to 100,000 clones, about 78% of which are singletons. Material: PBMCs. These receptors all come from a woman between 40 and 50 years old in good health and CMV-seronegative. Both conserved end residues are part of each CDR3. The order of the fields is CDR3 length, D gene, J gene, V gene, clone size, CDR3 DNA, CDR3 protein. A D gene is named only where the DNA matches it firmly. Rows may omit the clone size; those that give it use once, few, many or a size class.

cdr3_length: 14; d_call: .; j_call: TRBJ2-5; v_call: TRBV18; clone_size: few; cdr3_nt: TGTGCCAGCTCACTACTCACTTTACAAGAGACCCAGTACTTC; cdr3_aa: CASSLLTLQETQYF
cdr3_length: 16; d_call: TRBD2; j_call: TRBJ2-1; v_call: TRBV6-4; clone_size: .; cdr3_nt: TGTGCCAGCAGTTCCGGGATTAGCGGGACCGGGAATGAGCAGTTCTTC; cdr3_aa: CASSSGISGTGNEQFF
cdr3_length: 16; d_call: TRBD2; j_call: TRBJ2-3; v_call: TRBV27; clone_size: .; cdr3_nt: TGTGCCAGCAGTTACCTTACTAGCGGACTTACAGATACGCAGTATTTT; cdr3_aa: CASSYLTSGLTDTQYF
cdr3_length: 15; d_call: .; j_call: TRBJ2-7; v_call: TRBV27; clone_size: .; cdr3_nt: TGTGCCAGCAGTTTATCATCGGGGGGCGGCTACGAGCAGTACTTC; cdr3_aa: CASSLSSGGGYEQYF
cdr3_length: 17; d_call: TRBD1; j_call: TRBJ1-2; v_call: TRBV18; clone_size: .; cdr3_nt: TGTGCCAGCTCACCAAAAACGATAGGGCAGGGGGCGCGAGGCTACACCTTC; cdr3_aa: CASSPKTIGQGARGYTF
cdr3_length: 14; d_call: TRBD1; j_call: TRBJ2-4; v_call: TRBV5-1; clone_size: .; cdr3_nt: TGCGCCAGCAGCTTGGAAGGGACAGCGGACATTCAGTACTTC; cdr3_aa: CASSLEGTADIQYF
cdr3_length: 13; d_call: .; j_call: TRBJ1-2; v_call: TRBV28; clone_size: .; cdr3_nt: TGTGCCAGCATCGGACAGCCCCTGGGGGGCTACACCTTC; cdr3_aa: CASIGQPLGGYTF
cdr3_length: 14; d_call: TRBD1; j_call: TRBJ1-4; v_call: TRBV7-9; clone_size: .; cdr3_nt: TGTGCCAGCAGCTTAGGACAGGGACGGGAAAAACTGTTTTTT; cdr3_aa: CASSLGQGREKLFF
cdr3_length: 15; d_call: .; j_call: TRBJ2-2; v_call: TRBV15; clone_size: .; cdr3_nt: TGTGCCACCAGCAGGGACTTCCTAAACACCGGGGAGCTGTTTTTT; cdr3_aa: CATSRDFLNTGELFF
cdr3_length: 16; d_call: .; j_call: TRBJ2-2; v_call: TRBV9; clone_size: .; cdr3_nt: TGTGCCAGCAGCTACCTGGTTGGGGCAAGTGCCGGGGAGCTGTTTTTT; cdr3_aa: CASSYLVGASAGELFF
cdr3_length: 15; d_call: TRBD1; j_call: TRBJ1-1; v_call: TRBV5-5; clone_size: many; cdr3_nt: TGTGCCAGCAGCCCGCCCGGACAGGGGGCGCGTACGGCTTTCTTT; cdr3_aa: CASSPPGQGARTAFF